The TCR beta chain under discussion was sequenced for a study of chemoradiotherapy in HPV16-positive cancers. Study results and limitations: Candidate HPV-specific clones and E7-related TCR motifs grew in tumor during treatment.

Method: immunoSEQ multiplex PCR; TCRdb's copy keeps in-frame clones and lacks some. Found here are over 30,000 clones, around three quarters of them singletons; the top ten hold 3.5% to 4%. As for this clone: Its matching antigen is unknown.

Germline CDR1 reads SGHTA; CDR2 reads FQGNSA. Trimming at V came to 6 bases and at J to 5 bases, leaving 7 bases not matched to a gene. The CDR3 sequence is 14 residues long. Repertoires were sampled repeatedly during chemoradiotherapy. The sequencing used blood, collected from a patient who underwent chemoradiotherapy. J is TRBJ1-1 and V is TRBV7-2; 9 bases map to TRBD1. This clonotype originated in a human donor with HPV-associated anogenital cancer. DNA of the CDR3: TGTGCCAGCAGATTTGACAGGGGGTATACTGAAGCTTTCTTT. Protein: CASRFDRGYTEAFF.